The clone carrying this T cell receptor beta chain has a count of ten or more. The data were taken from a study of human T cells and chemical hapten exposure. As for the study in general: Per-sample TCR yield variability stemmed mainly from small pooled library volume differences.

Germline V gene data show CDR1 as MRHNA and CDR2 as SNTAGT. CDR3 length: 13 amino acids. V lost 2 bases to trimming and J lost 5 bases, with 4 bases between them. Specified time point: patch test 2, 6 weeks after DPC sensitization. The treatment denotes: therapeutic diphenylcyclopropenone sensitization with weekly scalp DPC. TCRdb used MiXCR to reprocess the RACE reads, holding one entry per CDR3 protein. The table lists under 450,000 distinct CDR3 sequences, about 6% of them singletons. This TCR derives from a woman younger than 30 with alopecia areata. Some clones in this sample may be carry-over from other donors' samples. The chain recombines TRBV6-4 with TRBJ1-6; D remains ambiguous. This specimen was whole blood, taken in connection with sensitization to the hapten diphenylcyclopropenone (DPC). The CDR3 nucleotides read TGTGCCAGCAGTGACAGGGATAATTCACCCCTCCACTTT. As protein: CASSDRDNSPLHF.